The clone carrying this T cell receptor beta chain was observed a handful of times. Its antigen is as yet unknown. The data were obtained in a study of blood T cells in healthy people across ages. Overall study results and limits: Estimated diversity, derived from one million T cells, was regarded as an underestimate. Higher diversity, along with more naive CD4+ cells, distinguished long-lived donors from aged donors.

It was with a sample-barcoded 5' primer and a J-beta primer mix that a second PCR of roughly 7 to 12 cycles was run. Using its own MiXCR run on the 5' RACE reads, TCRdb lists one record per CDR3 protein. Among more than 800,000 distinct CDR3 sequences listed, 35% to 50% were seen once. The germline CDR1 and CDR2 sequences are SGHAT and FQNNGV. The V end was cut by 4 bases, the J end by 3 bases, with 12 bases between. The CDR3 sequence is 14 residues long. The origin of this receptor is a woman between 55 and 75 years old in good health. The source material was blood. This chain joins TRBV11-2 and TRBJ1-2; the D gene is possibly TRBD1 (6 bases). The CDR3, as DNA: TGTGCCAGCAGCTCACTCAGGGGATACTATGGCTACACCTTC. Residues: CASSSLRGYYGYTF.